Presented here are 22 T cell receptor beta chains from one specimen sequenced in a study of shared clonotypes between healthy human individuals. TCRdb's copy holds only in-frame clones and misses some; the assay was immunoSEQ multiplex PCR. This sample has roughly 770,000 clones, with 96% found just once. As defined, naive CD8 cells were CD45RO-negative and positively selected for CCR7, with terminally differentiated effector memory CD45RA+ cells excluded. Sequenced material: naive CD8+ T cells sorted from blood. All receptors come from a man aged 25-45 years in good health.

The rearrangement joins TRBV14 to TRBJ2-2; D not resolved. CDR1 is SGHDN and CDR2 is FVKESK in the germline V gene. CDR3 size: 14 residues. The V end was cut by 1 base, the J end by 5 bases, with 8 bases between. CDR3 in DNA: TGTGCCAGCAGCCAAGTCAGTGGAACCGGGGAGCTGTTTTTT. Translation: CASSQVSGTGELFF.

The chain carries TRBV11-2 and TRBJ2-1; 8 nucleotides align to TRBD2. V dropped 1 base and J dropped 10; count of bases not matched to a gene: 6. This CDR3 region has 14 residues. The V gene's germline CDR1 is SGHAT and CDR2 FQNNGV. The CDR3 here is CASSLGTGTREQFF. The CDR3 DNA sequence: TGTGCCAGCAGCTTAGGTACCGGGACTAGAGAGCAGTTCTTC.

This clone was seen a single time. The chain combines TRBV10-3 with TRBJ2-1; D uncertain. This CDR3 contains 15 residues. The V gene's germline CDR1 is ENHRY and CDR2 SYGVKD. V was shortened by 3 bases and J by 2 bases, with 11 bases between the two germline ends. The chain's CDR3 is CAISDPRVPYNEQFF. The CDR3 DNA sequence: TGTGCCATCAGTGATCCCAGAGTCCCCTACAATGAGCAGTTCTTC.

The genes are TRBV11-2 and TRBJ2-1, with D perhaps TRBD2 (6 bases). This CDR3 comprises 17 residues. Germline loops: CDR1 SGHAT, CDR2 FQNNGV. With 5 bases removed from V and 5 bases from J, the gap between germline ends came to 22 bases. The CDR3 reads CASSHSEGPRANNEQFF. CDR3 coding DNA: TGTGCCAGCAGCCATTCGGAGGGCCCAAGGGCAAACAATGAGCAGTTCTTC.

This clone was counted once. This CDR3 reads CASSLGGTEEQYF. The CDR3 coding sequence is TGCGCCAGCAGCTTGGGCGGGACGGAGGAGCAGTACTTC. The chain is built from TRBV5-1 and TRBJ2-7; D perhaps matches TRBD2 (6 bases). This CDR3 has 13 amino acids. Germline V gene data show CDR1 as SGHRS and CDR2 as YFSETQ. V was trimmed by 0 bases and J by 7 bases, leaving 11 bases between them.

The CDR3 nucleotides are TGTGCCAGCAGCCCCCTCGGACTAGCGGGAGTTACTGGGGAGCTGTTTTTT. Protein: CASSPLGLAGVTGELFF. The V and J genes are TRBV13 and TRBJ2-2, with 13 bases fitting TRBD2. The CDR3 spans 17 residues. V lost 5 bases, J lost 8 bases, and 11 bases stayed unmatched. Germline CDR1 PRHDT, CDR2 FYEKMQ (reference sequence).

The chain couples TRBV11-2 to TRBJ2-7; D is unresolved. V was cut by 2 bases and J by 3 bases, with 8 bases left in between. CDR3 size: 13 residues. The V gene's germline CDR1 is SGHAT and CDR2 FQNNGV. The CDR3 DNA reads as TGTGCCAGCAGCTTAAAACTATTCTACGAGCAGTACTTC. The encoded protein is CASSLKLFYEQYF.

The genes are TRBV28 and TRBJ2-7; 9 bases are shared with TRBD1. Per germline, CDR1 MDHEN and CDR2 SYDVKM. The CDR3 length is 18 residues. The ends lost 4 bases at V and 2 bases at J; junction bases unmatched: 15. The DNA of the CDR3 is TGTGCCAGCAGTTCAATAGCGATTCGGACAGGGGCCACCTACGAGCAGTACTTC. Its protein is CASSSIAIRTGATYEQYF.

This clone was recorded only once. The DNA for the CDR3 is TGTGCCAGCAGCCCACGGTGGGAAAACGGGGACTACGAGCAGTACTTC. This codes for CASSPRWENGDYEQYF. This chain joins TRBV11-2 and TRBJ2-7; D may be TRBD2 (5 bases). There are 16 residues in the CDR3. Germline V gene sequence: CDR1 SGHAT, CDR2 FQNNGV. V lost 5 bases, J lost 3 bases, and 20 bases lay in between.

The rearrangement links TRBV28 to TRBJ2-1, with D hard to call. This CDR3 has 13 amino acids. CDR1 is MDHEN and CDR2 is SYDVKM in the germline V gene. V gave up 10 bases and J gave up 8 bases, with 18 bases separating them. As DNA, the CDR3 is TGTGCCACCCACGAAGCGTATGGGCATGAGCAGTTCTTC. As protein: CATHEAYGHEQFF.

The V and J genes are TRBV27 and TRBJ2-7; D gene uncertain. CDR1 MNHEY and CDR2 SMNVEV come from the germline V gene (reference sequence). The CDR3 covers 16 residues. Trimming removed 0 bases from V and 0 bases from J, with 12 bases in between. CDR3 amino acids: CASSLSLGHTSYEQYF. CDR3 bases: TGTGCCAGCAGTTTATCGCTAGGGCATACCTCCTACGAGCAGTACTTC.

The chain joins TRBV27 to TRBJ2-1; possibly TRBD1 for D (6 bases). V lost 2 bases and J 4 bases, leaving 12 bases between the germline ends. The CDR3 contains 15 residues. Per germline, CDR1 MNHEY and CDR2 SMNVEV (reference sequence). CDR3 sequence (DNA): TGTGCCAGCAGTTTAGGGCAGGGGCGATACAATGAGCAGTTCTTC. Its protein product is CASSLGQGRYNEQFF.

The chain has TRBV7-9 and TRBJ1-2; 12 nucleotides agree with TRBD1. This CDR3 is 17 amino acids long. The V and J ends lost 6 bases and 4 bases, in that order; junction bases with no gene match: 12. Germline loops: CDR1 SEHNR, CDR2 FQNEAQ (reference sequence). DNA of the CDR3: TGTGCCAGCAGAACCGGGACAGGGGGCAGTTTTCGCTATGGCTACACCTTC. Protein product: CASRTGTGGSFRYGYTF.

The chain has TRBV7-9 and TRBJ2-1; 8 positions match TRBD2. The CDR3 has 15 amino acids. The V gene end was trimmed by 2 bases and the J gene end by 3 bases; junction bases not matched to a gene: 3. Germline values: CDR1 SEHNR, CDR2 FQNEAQ (reference sequence). In nucleotides, the CDR3 is TGTGCCAGCAGCTTAACTAGCGGACTCTACAATGAGCAGTTCTTC. Translation gives CASSLTSGLYNEQFF.

V and J are TRBV4-1 and TRBJ2-1, with 11 positions matching TRBD2. This CDR3 has 15 amino acids. Trimming cost V 4 bases and J 8 bases; bases outside gene matches: 7. The germline CDR1 and CDR2 sequences are MGHRA and YSYEKL. The chain's CDR3 is CASSRLAGGLYEQFF. Here the CDR3 DNA reads TGCGCCAGCAGCCGTCTAGCGGGAGGTCTGTATGAGCAGTTCTTC.

This chain connects TRBV7-9 to TRBJ2-5, with TRBD1 matching 7 bases. Per germline, CDR1 SEHNR and CDR2 FQNEAQ (reference sequence). V gave up 2 bases and J gave up 2 bases; unmatched junction bases: 2. This CDR3 is 14 amino acids long. The CDR3 sequence is CASSLTGQQETQYF. The CDR3 coding sequence is TGTGCCAGCAGCTTAACGGGACAGCAAGAGACCCAGTACTTC.

This clone was counted a few times. The gene calls are TRBV19 and TRBJ2-1; the D is unclear. Germline V CDR1 and CDR2: LNHDA, SQIVND (reference sequence). V lost 3 bases and J lost 8, with 14 bases in between. The CDR3 extends over 14 amino acids. Written as DNA, the CDR3 is TGTGCCAGTAGTATCCGCTCAAGTAGGTATGAGCAGTTCTTC. This encodes CASSIRSSRYEQFF.

The chain links TRBV27 to TRBJ2-1; D ambiguous. Germline V CDR1 and CDR2: MNHEY, SMNVEV (reference sequence). This CDR3 is 13 amino acids long. Trimming stripped 6 bases from V and 3 bases from J, with 9 bases between. The CDR3 DNA is TGTGCCAGCAGGGGTATGGACTACAATGAGCAGTTCTTC. Its protein product is CASRGMDYNEQFF.

Remarks on this clone: Other DNA sequences in the sample encode the same CDR3. J is TRBJ1-1 and V is TRBV4-1; D not certain. The germline V and J ends were trimmed by 0 bases and 0 bases, with 2 bases remaining between them. The CDR3 sequence is 13 residues long. CDR1 and CDR2 from the germline V gene are MGHRA and YSYEKL. In DNA, the CDR3 is TGCGCCAGCAGCCAAGATTTGAACACTGAAGCTTTCTTT. This sequence encodes CASSQDLNTEAFF.

The CDR3 DNA reads as TGTGCCAGCAGCTCACAGACAGGGCTAGGCGAGCAGTACTTC. Encoded protein: CASSSQTGLGEQYF. The gene calls are TRBV7-9 and TRBJ2-7, with 7 bases fitting TRBD1. The CDR3 has 14 amino acids. Germline values: CDR1 SEHNR, CDR2 FQNEAQ (reference sequence). Trimming took 4 bases from V and 6 from J; bases not matched to a gene: 9. The full variable domain, completed using reference TRBV7-9 and TRBJ2-7, is DTGVSQNPRHKITKRGQNVTFRCDPISEHNRLYWYRQTLGQGPEFLTYFQNEAQLEKSRLLSDRFSAERPKGSFSTLEIQRTEQGDSAMYLCASSSQTGLGEQYFGPGTRLTVT.

This sequence joins TRBV9 and TRBJ2-3, with D unresolved. From germline, CDR1 is SGDLS and CDR2 YYNGEE. The CDR3 loop spans 11 amino acids. V was cut by 7 bases and J by 8 bases, with 11 bases left in between. CDR3 DNA sequence: TGTGCCAGCCTAGTAGTTCCTACGCAGTATTTT. Amino acids: CASLVVPTQYF.

Comment on this clone: Other DNA sequences in this sample translate to the same CDR3. The genes are TRBV27 and TRBJ2-1; the match to TRBD2 covers 11 bases. The CDR3 sequence is 15 residues long. Per the germline V gene, CDR1 is MNHEY and CDR2 is SMNVEV (reference sequence). J lost 3 bases, V lost 2 bases, and 0 bases had no gene match. Here the CDR3 reads CASSLTSGSYNEQFF. The DNA of the CDR3 is TGTGCCAGCAGTTTAACTAGCGGGAGCTACAATGAGCAGTTCTTC.